This T cell receptor (beta chain) appears in the sequencing data of a study of OX40 agonist ivuxolimab in advanced cancers. The overall study: Ivuxolimab, which is an agonistic anti-OX40 (CD134) antibody, was administered to the patients. Melanoma, hepatocellular carcinoma, head and neck or renal cell cancer occurred in dose-escalation patients.

As for this clone: Its antigen remains unidentified.

Overall study findings and caveats: The study observed clonal expansion of CD4+ and CD8+ blood T cells by week 6 at 0.1 to 3.0 mg/kg. Clonal expansion was among the lowest in partial responders at 0.1-3.0 mg/kg, especially CD8+.

Method: immunoSEQ multiplex PCR; TCRdb's copy keeps in-frame clones and lacks some. The sample lists over 95,000 clones, around nine tenths seen once, with around 0.3% in the top ten. V lost 2 bases to trimming and J lost 1 base, with 11 bases between them. The germline gives CDR1 KGHSH, CDR2 LQKENI. The CDR3 has 15 residues. V usage is TRBV18 and J usage is TRBJ1-1, with D unresolved. Sequenced material: CD4+ or CD8+ T cells sorted from blood, taken in a trial of the OX40 agonist ivuxolimab. This TCR was recovered from an adult with an advanced solid tumor such as melanoma, head and neck, liver or kidney cancer. The CDR3 DNA follows: TGTGCCAGCTCACCATACGATTCAGGGAACACTGAAGCTTTCTTT. This encodes CASSPYDSGNTEAFF.